The entry that follows covers one T cell receptor beta chain sequence. As handled by the study authors: Cell counts per sample came from amplifying reference gene primers. Repertoires were generated with immunoSEQ multiplex PCR, while TCRdb's copy carries only in-frame clones and drops some. V, J and clone size were drawn from that table, and D and trimming were deduced from the DNA. Of just over 650,000 clones in the sample, over 80% were seen once. The V segment lost 5 bases and the J segment 4 bases; nucleotides outside the gene matches: 10. Germline V gene lookup returns CDR1 SGHAT and CDR2 FQNNGV. CDR3 length: 16 residues. This sample stems from a study of blood T cell repertoires in COVID-19. Study context: Researchers got acute and convalescent COVID-19 samples from the United States, Italy and Spain. From T cells, B-cell-depleted T cells, or PBMCs came the material, which was cDNA or gDNA.

This chain links TRBV11-2 with TRBJ2-5; TRBD1 matches at 10 bases. The sequencing input was peripheral blood. This receptor was taken from a woman aged 18 to 35 with acute or convalescent COVID-19. CDR3 region: CASSIPRQGARETQYF. CDR3 coding DNA: TGTGCCAGCAGCATACCTCGACAGGGGGCGAGAGAGACCCAGTACTTC. Full variable domain (rest looked up from reference TRBV11-2 and TRBJ2-5): EAGVAQSPRYKIIEKRQSVAFWCNPISGHATLYWYQQILGQGPKLLIQFQNNGVVDDSQLPKDRFSAERLKGVDSTLKIQPAKLEDSAVYLCASSIPRQGARETQYFGPGTRLLVL.